The 22 T cell receptor beta chains below come from one sample, sequenced in a study of blood T cell repertoires in COVID-19. The repertoire was sequenced with immunoSEQ multiplex PCR; TCRdb's copy has only in-frame clones and lacks some. The table shows approximately 170,000 clones, with 70% to 90% occurring only once. The sample comprised peripheral blood. These receptors were obtained from an elderly man with COVID-19, enrolled during active disease.

This clone was detected only once. The DNA of the CDR3 is TGCGCCAGCAGCCAAGCCTCGGACAGTAGACCGCGAGGTGAAAAACTGTTTTTT. The encoded protein is CASSQASDSRPRGEKLFF. J is TRBJ1-4 and V is TRBV4-1, with D possibly TRBD1 on 6 matching bases. The V end was cut by 1 base, the J end by 7 bases, with 22 bases between. CDR1 is MGHRA, CDR2 YSYEKL, per germline. CDR3 length: 18 amino acids.

This CDR3 is CASSVTGTDGYTF. The CDR3 DNA is TGTGCCAGCAGCGTTACCGGGACAGATGGCTACACCTTC. The chain joins TRBV11-3 to TRBJ1-2, with TRBD1 matching 7 bases. CDR1 is SGHNT and CDR2 is YENEEA in the germline V gene. J gave up 6 bases and V 5 bases, and 6 bases lay outside the gene matches. CDR3 length: 13 residues.

This chain uses TRBV12-3 or TRBV12-4 with TRBJ1-1, with D unresolved. V was pared by 1 base and J by 4 bases, with 7 bases between. The CDR3 extends over 13 amino acids. CDR3 sequence (DNA): TGTGCCAGCAGTTTAGTGGCCGTCACTGAAGCTTTCTTT. Translated, it gives CASSLVAVTEAFF.

The rearrangement uses TRBV3-1 (or the pseudogene TRBV3-2) and TRBJ1-4, with D perhaps TRBD1 (5 bases). Germline CDR1 and CDR2: LGHDT and YNNKEL (reference sequence). The CDR3 spans 15 residues. V was clipped by 1 base and J by 3 bases, with 9 bases between them. The CDR3 spells CASSQARGSNEKLFF. In DNA form, the CDR3 reads TGTGCCAGCAGCCAAGCAAGGGGTTCTAATGAAAAACTGTTTTTT.

The genes are TRBV12-5 and TRBJ2-1; no reliable D call. CDR3 size: 11 residues. V lost 8 bases to trimming and J lost 6 bases, with 8 bases between them. From germline, CDR1 is LGHNT and CDR2 FRNRAP. The CDR3 sequence is CASRRANEQFF. The CDR3 DNA is TGTGCTAGTAGAAGAGCCAATGAGCAGTTCTTC.

The chain couples TRBV3-1 (or the pseudogene TRBV3-2) to TRBJ2-2; D possibly corresponds to TRBD1 (6 bases). Between the trimmed V and J ends, which lost 3 bases and 4 bases, there was a span of 12 bases. Germline V lookup: CDR1 LGHDT, CDR2 YNNKEL (reference sequence). The CDR3 extends over 15 amino acids. The CDR3 nucleotides are TGTGCCAGCAGCCAGCTACAGGGCCTCACCGGGGAGCTGTTTTTT. Protein sequence: CASSQLQGLTGELFF.

The gene calls are TRBV27 and TRBJ1-2; 12 bases line up with TRBD1. The trim removed 5 bases at V and 8 bases at J, leaving 15 bases unmatched. Germline loops: CDR1 MNHEY, CDR2 SMNVEV (reference sequence). The CDR3 is 17 residues long. Written as DNA, the CDR3 is TGTGCCAGCAGTCCGACAGGCTACGGGGACAGGGGGCGCGGCTACACCTTC. This codes for CASSPTGYGDRGRGYTF.

The chain is built from TRBV7-9 and TRBJ2-5; 7 bases are a match to TRBD1. Germline CDR1 SEHNR, CDR2 FQNEAQ (reference sequence). V shed 0 bases and J 3 bases; nucleotides not matched to a gene: 1. The CDR3 is 14 amino acids. The CDR3 loop reads CASSLAGTEETQYF. DNA for the CDR3: TGTGCCAGCAGCTTAGCCGGGACAGAAGAGACCCAGTACTTC.

This clone was observed once. The V gene is TRBV4-3, the J gene TRBJ1-4; perhaps TRBD1 as D (6 bases). The V end lost 4 bases, the J end lost 8 bases, and 17 bases lay between the germline ends. This CDR3 has 15 residues. Per germline, CDR1 LGHNA and CDR2 YSLEER. The CDR3 coding sequence is TGCGCCAGCAGCCTAGAGGCAGGGGCCCACGAAAAACTGTTTTTT. Amino acid sequence: CASSLEAGAHEKLFF.

The V call is TRBV5-4, the J call TRBJ1-2; D remains ambiguous. CDR1 is SGHNT and CDR2 is YYREEE in the germline V gene (reference sequence). This CDR3 is 16 amino acids long. V lost 4 bases to trimming and J lost 2 bases, with 18 bases between them. CDR3 coding DNA: TGTGCCAGCAGCCTTTCCCGCGGGCTGACAAACTATGGCTACACCTTC. As protein: CASSLSRGLTNYGYTF.

This chain joins TRBV5-1 and TRBJ2-3; the match to TRBD1 covers 7 bases. This CDR3 is built from 14 residues. After removal of 2 bases from V and 4 bases from J, the junction contained 4 bases not matched to a gene. Germline V gene sequence: CDR1 SGHRS, CDR2 YFSETQ. CDR3 DNA: TGCGCCAGCAGCTTAAAGACAGGGCCAGATACGCAGTATTTT. Encoded protein: CASSLKTGPDTQYF.

This clone was counted a single time. This sequence joins TRBV11-3 and TRBJ1-4; 9 nucleotides line up with TRBD1. CDR1 and CDR2 from the germline V gene are SGHNT and YENEEA. V shed 4 bases and J 8 bases; nucleotides not matched to a gene: 14. CDR3 length: 17 residues. The CDR3 DNA sequence: TGTGCCAGCAGCTCGCCACTCCTGACAGGGGGGAGGGAAAAACTGTTTTTT. As protein: CASSSPLLTGGREKLFF. Full variable domain (remainder filled in from reference TRBV11-3 and TRBJ1-4): EAGVVQSPRYKIIEKKQPVAFWCNPISGHNTLYWYLQNLGQGPELLIRYENEEAVDDSQLPKDRFSAERLKGVDSTLKIQPAELGDSAVYLCASSSPLLTGGREKLFFGSGTQLSVL.

The chain carries TRBV3-1 (or the pseudogene TRBV3-2) and TRBJ2-5; 12 nucleotides align to TRBD2. Trimming took 1 base from V and 1 from J; bases not matched to a gene: 4. From germline, CDR1 is LGHDT and CDR2 YNNKEL (reference sequence). The CDR3 has 17 residues. In nucleotides, the CDR3 is TGTGCCAGCAGCCAAGGGCTAGCGGGGGGGGTCCAAGAGACCCAGTACTTC. Its translation: CASSQGLAGGVQETQYF.

The chain uses TRBV6-5 and TRBJ2-5, with a weak D call TRBD1 (6 bases). The germline gives CDR1 MNHEY, CDR2 SVGAGI. The CDR3 is made up of 14 amino acids. V lost 7 bases, J lost 5 bases, and 17 bases lay in between. CDR3 nucleotide sequence: TGTGCCAGCAAAGGGGCCAGGGGCAGGGAGACCCAGTACTTC. As protein: CASKGARGRETQYF.

The rearrangement links TRBV5-6 to TRBJ1-2, with TRBD1 identical over 7 bases. Germline-derived CDR1 and CDR2 are SGHDT and YYEEEE. This CDR3 comprises 16 residues. The V segment lost 3 bases and the J segment 4 bases; nucleotides outside the gene matches: 12. CDR3 in amino acids: CASSSSQTGLIYGYTF. DNA for the CDR3: TGTGCCAGCAGCTCCTCCCAGACAGGGTTGATCTATGGCTACACCTTC.

This rearrangement joins TRBV3-1 (or the pseudogene TRBV3-2) to TRBJ2-7; D remains ambiguous. From germline, CDR1 is LGHDT and CDR2 YNNKEL (reference sequence). The ends were cut back, 1 base at V and 2 bases at J, with 9 bases in the middle. CDR3 length: 14 residues. CDR3 nucleotides: TGTGCCAGCAGCCAAGGGCAGGTAGCCTACGAGCAGTACTTC. This translates into CASSQGQVAYEQYF.

This sequence joins TRBV9 and TRBJ2-6, with unresolved D. Deletions cut 3 bases from V and 0 bases from J, with 7 bases between. Per germline, CDR1 SGDLS and CDR2 YYNGEE. CDR3 length: 15 residues. The CDR3 sequence: CASSASSSGANVLTF. CDR3 nucleotides: TGTGCCAGCAGCGCGAGTAGCTCTGGGGCCAACGTCCTGACTTTC.

The rearrangement links TRBV5-1 to TRBJ1-5; D is undetermined. The germline CDR1 and CDR2 sequences are SGHRS and YFSETQ. The CDR3 runs to 14 residues. V lost 4 bases and J 2 bases, leaving 10 bases between the germline ends. CDR3 coding DNA: TGCGCCAGCAGCCGCTCGGGAGGCAATCAGCCCCAGCATTTT. Its protein product is CASSRSGGNQPQHF.

This clone was found once. The chain links TRBV6-2 or TRBV6-3 to TRBJ2-1, with D maybe TRBD2 (7 bases). Germline V gene lookup returns CDR1 MNHEY and CDR2 SVGEGT. This CDR3 comprises 13 residues. V lost 5 bases and J 9 bases, leaving 14 bases between the germline ends. The CDR3 spells CASSRGGYGEQFF. The CDR3 DNA sequence: TGTGCCAGCAGTCGCGGGGGCTATGGTGAGCAGTTCTTC.

This clone has just one count. The rearrangement links TRBV15 to TRBJ1-2; D not resolved. The V end was cut by 0 bases, the J end by 5 bases, with 13 bases between. This CDR3 has 15 residues. The germline gives CDR1 LNHNV, CDR2 YYDKDF (reference sequence). The CDR3 sequence: CATSRDRRYPYGYTF. The CDR3 coding sequence is TGTGCCACCAGCAGAGATCGTCGTTATCCTTATGGCTACACCTTC. The complete variable domain, with remaining parts taken from reference TRBV15 and TRBJ1-2, reads DAMVIQNPRYQVTQFGKPVTLSCSQTLNHNVMYWYQQKSSQAPKLLFHYYDKDFNNEADTPDNFQSRRPNTSFCFLDIRSPGLGDTAMYLCATSRDRRYPYGYTFGSGTRLTVV.

This clone was counted a few times. The J gene is TRBJ1-3, the V gene TRBV5-1; TRBD1 is a possible D gene (5 bases). With 0 bases removed from V and 0 bases from J, the gap between germline ends came to 7 bases. CDR1 and CDR2 from the germline V gene are SGHRS and YFSETQ. The CDR3 totals 15 residues. The CDR3: CASSLADSSGNTIYF. The CDR3 nucleotides read TGCGCCAGCAGCTTGGCCGACAGCTCTGGAAACACCATATATTTT.

The gene calls are TRBV18 and TRBJ2-5; 7 nucleotides agree with TRBD1. The germline V gene encodes CDR1 KGHSH and CDR2 LQKENI. The CDR3 length is 13 residues. V lost 3 bases to trimming and J lost 4 bases; unmatched junction nucleotides: 2. CDR3 protein: CASSPRQGETQYF. The CDR3 DNA follows: TGTGCCAGCTCACCGAGACAGGGAGAGACCCAGTACTTC.